This T cell receptor beta chain was sequenced for a study of blood T cell repertoires in COVID-19. Clones were sequenced by immunoSEQ multiplex PCR, and TCRdb holds only the in-frame ones, with some missing. The sample lists 25,000 to 35,000 clones, around 90% occurring once. The CDR3 sequence is 13 residues long. With 5 bases clipped from V and 3 bases from J, the junction kept 2 bases outside the gene matches. The table lists this clone with a count of one. The sample comprised peripheral blood. The sequence was collected from a human donor with active COVID-19. The donor label of this sample is uncertain. The V and J genes are TRBV12-3 or TRBV12-4 and TRBJ2-5, with 8 bases matching TRBD1. The CDR3 spells CASSPGQEETQYF. The CDR3 DNA sequence: TGTGCCAGCAGTCCGGGACAGGAAGAGACCCAGTACTTC.